This T cell receptor beta chain was captured in a study of vaccination effects on CD4 cells after COVID-19 (dated by TCRdb to 2022 to 2024). With regard to the full study: Post-vaccine samples across the study were collected a median of 72 days after the second dose, with a range of 14 to 241. In the study, cultures from other donors were sequenced using the Oncomine TCR Beta short-read assay on an Illumina iSeq 100. The study compared SARS-CoV-2 spike-specific CD4+ TCR repertoires before and after mRNA vaccination in COVID-19 convalescent patients and infection-naive vaccine recipients. The full study included ten to eleven COVID-19 convalescent patients and a few SARS-CoV-2-naive healthy vaccine recipients. Results the study describes overall, beyond this receptor: Among healthy vaccine recipients, nearly all vaccine-induced clones were SARS-CoV-2 mono-reactive, and only 1 of 255 was cross-reactive with common cold coronaviruses. Clones induced by infection and clones induced by vaccination both contracted markedly at late timepoints after vaccination, which fits with T cell responses waning over time. The study was limited by a small number of convalescent patients, and early post-infection timepoints were lacking.

The method behind the library was the immunoSEQ multiplex PCR assay. TCR beta CDR3 sequencing was performed on DNA from the cultured, isolated CD4+ T cells. On the study's bioinformatics: The analysis removed non-productive TCR sequences, trimmed reads to the CDR3 region, and retained only CDR3s that were 7 or more amino acids long. Antigen-specific clonotypes were identified with the MANAFEST web app by comparing expansion in peptide wells against reference cultures. For clones to be considered positive, expansion at FDR<0.05 versus reference and all other wells, an odds ratio above 5, and a frequency above 0.1% in two replicate wells were required. A clonotype was defined as cross-reactive if the clonotype was significantly expanded both in SARS-CoV-2 spike wells and in at least one common cold coronavirus spike condition. Levenshtein distance calculated with the stringdist R package was used to assess CDR3 similarity, and unrooted trees were constructed with ape in R 3.6.1. TCRdb's version of the immuneACCESS table is confined to in-frame rearrangements and falls short of the full clone set. An unresolved V gene accounts for under half of the shortfall where checked; the remainder is of unknown origin. V, J and clone size are those of that table, while D and trimming were read from the DNA. Present in this sample are 30,000 or so clones, 72% of which were seen just once. The ten largest clones represent approximately 12% of the sample.

The ViraFEST assay stimulated PBMC with viral peptide pools and then used TCR sequencing to identify antigen-specific CD4+ T cell clonotypes by expansion. After more than 9 days of culture, CD4+ T cells were isolated with the EasySep CD4+ T cell isolation kit. Participants received two doses of either the BNT162b2 or the mRNA-1273 mRNA SARS-CoV-2 vaccine. Healthy vaccine recipients had no prior SARS-CoV-2 infection, confirmed by negative nucleocapsid antibodies before and after vaccination. Each well held 1.5 million to 2.5 million PBMC cultured in IMDM containing about 5.4% human AB serum, 8.5 to 10 IU/ml IL-2 and gentamicin, along with about 10 ug/ml peptides. Half of the culture medium was replaced with fresh IL-2-containing medium on days 3 and 7. Each peptide stimulation condition was cultured in triplicate wells unless otherwise noted. Using Ficoll-Paque Plus gradient centrifugation, PBMC were separated from whole blood and then either used fresh or cryopreserved at -140C. The spike proteins of SARS-CoV-2 and of the common cold coronaviruses HCoV-NL63, HCoV-OC43 and HCoV-229E were spanned by overlapping peptide pools. Genomic DNA was extracted from cultured CD4+ T cells with the QIAamp micro DNA kit.

Points on this clone: What antigen it recognizes has not been identified. No much larger clonotype is one base removed from it; base qualities were not supplied.

The origin of this receptor is a human donor who received a COVID-19 vaccine. The sequencing used CD4+ T cells from PBMCs cultured with HCoV-229E spike peptides, collected after COVID-19 vaccination. The intended sense of this specimen's cell subset or site label: HCoV-229E spike overlapping peptide pool stimulation.

The DNA sequence follows: TGTGCCAGCAGTGAACGTGGGGACAGGGCCTACGAGCAGTACTTC. Its coded protein is CASSERGDRAYEQYF. This receptor chain uses TRBV2 and TRBJ2-7; a stretch of 9 junction bases matches TRBD1. The CDR3 contains 15 residues, cysteine and phenylalanine counted. The read is trimmed to its CDR3 DNA, 45 bases read in frame from base 1. Trimming removed 2 bases from V and 2 bases from J; the gene matches leave 4 bases unexplained. From a lookup of the germline V gene, CDR1 and CDR2 are SNHLY and FYNNEI.